This TCR beta chain derives from a study of blood T cell repertoires in COVID-19. Across the whole study: PBMCs, B-cell-depleted T cells, or T cells were the source of the cDNA or gDNA that made up the material.

Profiling relied on immunoSEQ multiplex PCR, and the TCRdb table lists in-frame clones only, not all of them. The profile shows roughly 150,000 clones, under 85% of them singletons. Sequencing used peripheral blood. This TCR derives from a man in his 70s who had recovered from COVID-19.

As DNA, the CDR3 is TGTGCCACCAGTGATTTCCCGGATACGGGAGATACGCAGTATTTT. Residues: CATSDFPDTGDTQYF. This sequence joins TRBV24-1 and TRBJ2-3, with unresolved D. The germline CDR1 and CDR2 sequences are KGHDR and SFDVKD. Between the trimmed V and J ends, which lost 1 base and 5 bases, there was a span of 12 bases. CDR3 size: 15 residues.